This T cell receptor (beta chain) was identified in a study of beta chain features in type 1 diabetes. Notes on the study in general: Compared with healthy donors, patients appeared to share more similar naive, central memory and regulatory TCRB repertoires.

This CDR3 is built from 13 residues. V lost 3 bases to trimming and J lost 5 bases, with 13 bases between them. The germline CDR1 and CDR2 sequences are SQVTM and ANQGSEA. Expressed TCRB transcripts got sequenced, as all isolated RNA was reverse transcribed. TCRdb's copy holds only in-frame clones and misses some; the assay was immunoSEQ multiplex PCR. There are under 800,000 clones in the sample; 15% occur only once, and about 0.086% lies in the top ten. This clone has only a few counts. No antigen is known for it. The sequenced sample was naive CD4+ T cells from blood. The clonotype comes from a man between 18 and 29 years old in good health. This chain uses TRBV29-1 with TRBJ2-5, with D maybe TRBD1 (7 bases). This CDR3 is CSVDAAGGETQYF. CDR3 coding DNA: TGCAGCGTTGATGCGGCAGGGGGGGAGACCCAGTACTTC.